The subject of this entry is one TCR beta chain. Its target is not known. Method: immunoSEQ multiplex PCR; TCRdb's copy keeps in-frame clones and lacks some. The profile shows under 40,000 clones, about 80% of them singletons. These data are taken from a study of T cells in localized non-small cell lung cancer. Findings of the study overall: The highest T cell clonality was in uninvolved adjacent lung, above tumor. There were a median around 57 of the top 100 tumor clones appearing in adjacent lung.

This CDR3 spans 16 amino acids. Per the germline V gene, CDR1 is SGDLS and CDR2 is YYNGEE. Trimming left V 0 bases short and J 4 bases short, with 17 bases between. The receptor comes from a male donor at least 60 years old with stage III squamous cell lung carcinoma. The rearrangement uses TRBV9 and TRBJ2-7, with D hard to call. The input for sequencing was peripheral blood, taken before any cancer treatment. The CDR3 region has the DNA TGTGCCAGCAGCGTAGGGTTAGGGTCATCTTTTTACGAGCAGTACTTC. Amino acid sequence: CASSVGLGSSFYEQYF.